These T cell receptor beta chains were read from a single sample in a study of neurological immune-mediated disorders. TCRdb used MiXCR to reprocess the 5' RACE reads, holding one entry per CDR3 protein. The sample consists of fewer than 75,000 distinct CDR3 sequences, 3% to 3.5% of them appearing once. Sequenced input: PBMCs. These receptor sequences come from a man aged 35 to 55 with multiple sclerosis. Both conserved end residues are part of each CDR3. Each record gives: CDR3 protein, CDR3 DNA, clone size, J gene, CDR3 length, V gene, D gene. A D gene is named only where the DNA matches it firmly. Expanded clones get a size class; other rows say once, few or many, or leave the size out.

cdr3_aa: CASSLFLLAGRPGTGELFF
cdr3_nt: TGCGCCAGCAGCTTGTTCCTACTAGCGGGTCGACCGGGCACCGGGGAGCTGTTTTTT
clone_size: many
j_call: TRBJ2-2
cdr3_length: 19
v_call: TRBV5-1
d_call: TRBD2

cdr3_aa: CASRFPGTGEGYTF
cdr3_nt: TGTGCCAGCAGATTTCCCGGGACAGGGGAAGGCTACACCTTC
clone_size: many
j_call: TRBJ1-2
cdr3_length: 14
v_call: TRBV12-3/TRBV12-4
d_call: TRBD1

cdr3_aa: CASSTHQGGDYGYTF
cdr3_nt: TGTGCCAGCAGTACCCACCAGGGGGGGGACTATGGCTACACCTTC
clone_size: many
j_call: TRBJ1-2
cdr3_length: 15
v_call: TRBV6-5
d_call: TRBD1

cdr3_aa: CASSGGDGGRETQYF
cdr3_nt: TGCGCCAGCAGCGGGGGGGACGGAGGCCGAGAGACCCAGTACTTC
clone_size: many
j_call: TRBJ2-5
cdr3_length: 15
v_call: TRBV5-1
d_call: TRBD2

cdr3_aa: CASSLDGLRGYTF
cdr3_nt: TGTGCCAGCAGCTTAGACGGCTTGAGGGGCTACACCTTC
clone_size: many
j_call: TRBJ1-2
cdr3_length: 13
v_call: TRBV7-2
d_call: -

cdr3_aa: CASSPLAGGSSYEQYF
cdr3_nt: TGTGCCAGCAGCCCACTAGCGGGAGGGAGCTCCTACGAGCAGTACTTC
clone_size: few
j_call: TRBJ2-7
cdr3_length: 16
v_call: TRBV6-6
d_call: TRBD2

cdr3_aa: CASSQGGVSVRQYF
cdr3_nt: TGTGCCAGCAGCCAAGGTGGTGTCTCAGTGCGGCAGTACTTC
clone_size: many
j_call: TRBJ2-7
cdr3_length: 14
v_call: TRBV3-1
d_call: -

cdr3_aa: CASSYSTGLQETQYF
cdr3_nt: TGTGCCAGCAGTTACTCAACGGGGCTGCAAGAGACCCAGTACTTC
clone_size: many
j_call: TRBJ2-5
cdr3_length: 15
v_call: TRBV6-5
d_call: -

cdr3_aa: CASSLRWEQYF
cdr3_nt: TGTGCCAGCAGCTTAAGGTGGGAGCAGTACTTC
clone_size: many
j_call: TRBJ2-7
cdr3_length: 11
v_call: TRBV7-2
d_call: -

cdr3_aa: CASSPRGARGNYGYTF
cdr3_nt: TGTGCCAGCAGCCCACGCGGGGCTCGGGGTAACTATGGCTACACCTTC
clone_size: many
j_call: TRBJ1-2
cdr3_length: 16
v_call: TRBV11-2
d_call: -

cdr3_aa: CASSLGGAAEAFF
cdr3_nt: TGCGCCAGCAGCTTGGGAGGGGCTGCTGAAGCTTTCTTT
clone_size: many
j_call: TRBJ1-1
cdr3_length: 13
v_call: TRBV5-1
d_call: -

cdr3_aa: CSATGTAYNEQFF
cdr3_nt: TGCAGTGCTACAGGGACAGCATACAATGAGCAGTTCTTC
clone_size: many
j_call: TRBJ2-1
cdr3_length: 13
v_call: TRBV20-1
d_call: TRBD1

cdr3_aa: CASSYRTAGAWEQFF
cdr3_nt: TGTGCCAGCAGCTACCGGACAGCTGGCGCGTGGGAGCAGTTCTTC
clone_size: many
j_call: TRBJ2-1
cdr3_length: 15
v_call: TRBV5-6
d_call: -

cdr3_aa: CSATTGKRVDTQYF
cdr3_nt: TGCAGTGCTACAACAGGGAAGAGGGTGGATACGCAGTATTTT
clone_size: many
j_call: TRBJ2-3
cdr3_length: 14
v_call: TRBV20-1
d_call: -

cdr3_aa: CASSLGLAGGITDTQYF
cdr3_nt: TGTGCCAGCAGCCTGGGACTAGCGGGGGGGATCACAGATACGCAGTATTTT
clone_size: many
j_call: TRBJ2-3
cdr3_length: 17
v_call: TRBV4-2
d_call: TRBD2

cdr3_aa: CAISEYDRYNEQFF
cdr3_nt: TGTGCCATCAGTGAGTACGACAGGTACAATGAGCAGTTCTTC
clone_size: many
j_call: TRBJ2-1
cdr3_length: 14
v_call: TRBV10-3
d_call: -

cdr3_aa: CASSQGAGASADTQYF
cdr3_nt: TGTGCCAGCAGCCAAGGGGCGGGGGCAAGCGCAGATACGCAGTATTTT
clone_size: many
j_call: TRBJ2-3
cdr3_length: 16
v_call: TRBV4-2
d_call: -

cdr3_aa: CASSPGDRGSYGYTF
cdr3_nt: TGTGCCAGCAGCCCCGGGGACAGGGGCAGCTATGGCTACACCTTC
clone_size: many
j_call: TRBJ1-2
cdr3_length: 15
v_call: TRBV7-6
d_call: TRBD1

cdr3_aa: CASSEAGTGGYEQYF
cdr3_nt: TGTGCCAGCAGTGAGGCCGGGACAGGGGGCTACGAGCAGTACTTC
clone_size: many
j_call: TRBJ2-7
cdr3_length: 15
v_call: TRBV28
d_call: TRBD1

cdr3_aa: CASSWGVYEQYF
cdr3_nt: TGTGCCAGCAGCTGGGGGGTCTACGAGCAGTACTTC
clone_size: many
j_call: TRBJ2-7
cdr3_length: 12
v_call: TRBV5-6
d_call: -

cdr3_aa: CSARDRIRGAQETQYF
cdr3_nt: TGCAGTGCTAGAGATCGCATTCGCGGGGCCCAAGAGACCCAGTACTTC
clone_size: many
j_call: TRBJ2-5
cdr3_length: 16
v_call: TRBV20-1
d_call: -

cdr3_aa: CASSLGPINSPLHF
cdr3_nt: TGTGCCAGCAGCCTCGGGCCGATAAATTCACCCCTCCACTTT
clone_size: many
j_call: TRBJ1-6
cdr3_length: 14
v_call: TRBV3-1
d_call: -

cdr3_aa: CASKVRDEQYF
cdr3_nt: TGCGCCAGCAAAGTGCGGGACGAGCAGTACTTC
clone_size: many
j_call: TRBJ2-7
cdr3_length: 11
v_call: TRBV5-1
d_call: -

cdr3_aa: CSARDLDSFTDTQYF
cdr3_nt: TGCAGTGCTAGAGATTTGGACAGTTTCACAGATACGCAGTATTTT
clone_size: many
j_call: TRBJ2-3
cdr3_length: 15
v_call: TRBV20-1
d_call: -

cdr3_aa: CASSLSRSTAGSYEQYF
cdr3_nt: TGTGCCAGCAGTTTATCGAGGTCGACAGCGGGCTCCTACGAGCAGTACTTC
clone_size: many
j_call: TRBJ2-7
cdr3_length: 17
v_call: TRBV27
d_call: -

cdr3_aa: CSARKGGAATEAFF
cdr3_nt: TGCAGTGCTAGGAAAGGGGGCGCGGCCACTGAAGCTTTCTTT
clone_size: many
j_call: TRBJ1-1
cdr3_length: 14
v_call: TRBV20-1
d_call: TRBD1

cdr3_aa: CASKSSGTGDREQYF
cdr3_nt: TGCGCCAGCAAATCTTCGGGGACAGGGGACCGCGAGCAGTACTTC
clone_size: many
j_call: TRBJ2-7
cdr3_length: 15
v_call: TRBV5-1
d_call: TRBD1

cdr3_aa: CASRRTLENIQYF
cdr3_nt: TGCGCCAGCAGAAGGACCCTCGAAAACATTCAGTACTTC
clone_size: many
j_call: TRBJ2-4
cdr3_length: 13
v_call: TRBV5-1
d_call: -

cdr3_aa: CASSLAMNRVRNEQFF
cdr3_nt: TGTGCCAGCAGCTTAGCTATGAACAGGGTGCGGAATGAGCAGTTCTTC
clone_size: once
j_call: TRBJ2-1
cdr3_length: 16
v_call: TRBV7-6
d_call: -

cdr3_aa: CASSLREGQYSYEQYF
cdr3_nt: TGTGCCAGCTCACTCCGGGAGGGGCAGTACTCCTACGAGCAGTACTTC
clone_size: -
j_call: TRBJ2-7
cdr3_length: 16
v_call: TRBV18
d_call: TRBD2

cdr3_aa: CATSGGPYEQYF
cdr3_nt: TGTGCCACCAGCGGGGGGCCTTACGAGCAGTACTTC
clone_size: many
j_call: TRBJ2-7
cdr3_length: 12
v_call: TRBV24-1
d_call: -

cdr3_aa: CASSLTGNEAFF
cdr3_nt: TGTGCCAGCAGCTTGACAGGGAATGAAGCTTTCTTT
clone_size: many
j_call: TRBJ1-1
cdr3_length: 12
v_call: TRBV7-2
d_call: TRBD1

cdr3_aa: CASSLWDGDNEQFF
cdr3_nt: TGCGCCAGCAGCTTGTGGGACGGGGACAATGAGCAGTTCTTC
clone_size: many
j_call: TRBJ2-1
cdr3_length: 14
v_call: TRBV5-1
d_call: -

cdr3_aa: CAISEDRVAPLHF
cdr3_nt: TGTGCCATCAGCGAAGACAGGGTTGCACCCCTCCACTTT
clone_size: many
j_call: TRBJ1-6
cdr3_length: 13
v_call: TRBV10-3
d_call: TRBD1

cdr3_aa: CSARSLGALSGRVSYNEQFF
cdr3_nt: TGCAGTGCTAGATCCCTTGGGGCCCTTAGCGGGAGGGTTTCCTACAATGAGCAGTTCTTC
clone_size: many
j_call: TRBJ2-1
cdr3_length: 20
v_call: TRBV20-1
d_call: TRBD2